This T cell receptor beta chain emerged from a study of blood T cell repertoires in COVID-19. Study at large: The United States, Italy and Spain supplied acute and convalescent COVID-19 samples. Sources were T cells, B-cell-depleted T cells, or PBMCs; the material itself was cDNA or gDNA.

In the source study's methods: Amplification from reference gene primers served as the basis for estimated nucleated cell counts. Assay: immunoSEQ multiplex PCR; the TCRdb copy retains only in-frame clones and omits some. That table is the source of V, J and clone size, and D and trimming were worked out from the DNA. Of around 220,000 clones listed, around 86% were seen once; the top ten hold 8% to 9%. Followed over time, Seattle patients had been enrolled while infection was active. The source material was peripheral blood. The receptor comes from a woman of 80 years or more with COVID-19, enrolled during active disease.

CDR3 loop: CASSSGQISNQPQHF. CDR3 nucleotides: TGTGCCAGCAGCTCGGGACAGATTAGCAATCAGCCCCAGCATTTT. The V call is TRBV7-9, the J call TRBJ1-5, with 7 bases lining up with TRBD1. Trimming cost V 4 bases and J 0 bases; bases outside gene matches: 3. Germline V gene lookup returns CDR1 SEHNR and CDR2 FQNEAQ (reference sequence). This CDR3 is built from 15 residues.